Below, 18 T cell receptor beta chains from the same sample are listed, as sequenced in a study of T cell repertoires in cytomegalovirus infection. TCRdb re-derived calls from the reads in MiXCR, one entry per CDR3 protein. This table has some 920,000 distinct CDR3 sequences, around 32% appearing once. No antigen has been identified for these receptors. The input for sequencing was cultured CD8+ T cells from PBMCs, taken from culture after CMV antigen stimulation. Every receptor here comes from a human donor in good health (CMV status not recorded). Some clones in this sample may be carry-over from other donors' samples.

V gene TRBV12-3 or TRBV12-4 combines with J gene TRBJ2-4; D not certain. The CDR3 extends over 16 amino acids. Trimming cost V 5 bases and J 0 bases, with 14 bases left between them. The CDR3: CASSPSSTLAKNIQYF. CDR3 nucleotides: TGTGCCAGCAGTCCCAGCAGCACTCTAGCCAAAAACATTCAGTACTTC.

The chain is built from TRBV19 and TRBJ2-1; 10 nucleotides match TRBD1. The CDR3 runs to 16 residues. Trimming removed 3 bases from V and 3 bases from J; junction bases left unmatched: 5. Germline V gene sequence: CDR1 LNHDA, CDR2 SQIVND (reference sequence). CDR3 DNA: TGTGCCAGTAGTATCCCAGGACAGGGGGACTACAATGAGCAGTTCTTC. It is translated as CASSIPGQGDYNEQFF.

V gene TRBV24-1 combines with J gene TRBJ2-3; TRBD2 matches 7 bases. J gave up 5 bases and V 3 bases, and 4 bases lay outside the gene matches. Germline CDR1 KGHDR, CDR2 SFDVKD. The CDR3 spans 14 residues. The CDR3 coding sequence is TGTGCCACCAGTGATGCGGGAGAGGGAGATACGCAGTATTTT. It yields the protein CATSDAGEGDTQYF.

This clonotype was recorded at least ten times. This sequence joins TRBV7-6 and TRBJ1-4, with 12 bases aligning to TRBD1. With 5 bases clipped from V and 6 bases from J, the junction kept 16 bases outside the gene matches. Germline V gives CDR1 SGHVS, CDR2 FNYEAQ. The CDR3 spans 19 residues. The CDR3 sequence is CASSPLVTGQGALDEKLFF. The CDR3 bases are TGTGCCAGCAGCCCCTTAGTGACGGGACAGGGGGCCTTGGATGAAAAACTGTTTTTT.

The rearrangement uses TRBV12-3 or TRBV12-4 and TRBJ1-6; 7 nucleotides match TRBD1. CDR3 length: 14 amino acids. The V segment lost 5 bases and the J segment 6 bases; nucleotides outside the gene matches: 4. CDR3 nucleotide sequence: TGTGCCAGCAGTCTACAGGGGTCTAATTCACCCCTCCACTTT. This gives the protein CASSLQGSNSPLHF.

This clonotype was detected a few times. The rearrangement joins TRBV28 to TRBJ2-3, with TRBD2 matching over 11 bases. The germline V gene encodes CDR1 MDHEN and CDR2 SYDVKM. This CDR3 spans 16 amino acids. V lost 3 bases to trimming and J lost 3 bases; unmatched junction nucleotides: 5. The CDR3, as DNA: TGTGCCAGCAGTTTCCTAGCGGGGGGTACGACAGATACGCAGTATTTT. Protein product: CASSFLAGGTTDTQYF.

The CDR3 coding sequence is TGTGCCAGCAGCTTAGCGGTCCGGAGGGACGAGCAGTACTTC. This gives the protein CASSLAVRRDEQYF. The chain has TRBV7-8 and TRBJ2-7; D is perhaps TRBD2 (6 bases). Per germline, CDR1 SGHVS and CDR2 FQNEAQ. The CDR3 is 14 amino acids. V was trimmed by 0 bases and J by 5 bases, leaving 11 bases between them.

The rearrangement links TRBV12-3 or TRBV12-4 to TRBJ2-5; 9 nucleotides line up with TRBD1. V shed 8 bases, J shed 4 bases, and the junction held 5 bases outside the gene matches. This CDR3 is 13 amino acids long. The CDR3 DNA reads TGTGCCAGCTGGGACAGGGTATCAGAGACCCAGTACTTC. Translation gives CASWDRVSETQYF.

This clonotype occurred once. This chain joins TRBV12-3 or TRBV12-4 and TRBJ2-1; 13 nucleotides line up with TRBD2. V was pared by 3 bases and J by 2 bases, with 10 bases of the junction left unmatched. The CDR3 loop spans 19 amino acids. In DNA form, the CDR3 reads TGTGCCAGCAGTTTTAAGGGACTAGCGGGGTTTGCTACCTACAATGAGCAGTTCTTC. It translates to CASSFKGLAGFATYNEQFF.

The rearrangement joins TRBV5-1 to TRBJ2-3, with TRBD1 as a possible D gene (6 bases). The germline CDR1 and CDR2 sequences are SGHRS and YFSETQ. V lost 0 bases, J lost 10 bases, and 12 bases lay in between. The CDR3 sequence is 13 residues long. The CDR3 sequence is CASSLEGDLAQYF. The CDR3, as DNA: TGCGCCAGCAGCTTGGAGGGGGATTTGGCGCAGTATTTT.

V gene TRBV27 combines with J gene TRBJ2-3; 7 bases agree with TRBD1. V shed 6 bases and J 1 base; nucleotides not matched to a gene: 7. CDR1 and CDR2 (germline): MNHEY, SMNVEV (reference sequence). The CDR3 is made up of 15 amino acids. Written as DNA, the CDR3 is TGTGCCAGCAGGCACAGGGGCGAGGGCACAGATACGCAGTATTTT. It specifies CASRHRGEGTDTQYF.

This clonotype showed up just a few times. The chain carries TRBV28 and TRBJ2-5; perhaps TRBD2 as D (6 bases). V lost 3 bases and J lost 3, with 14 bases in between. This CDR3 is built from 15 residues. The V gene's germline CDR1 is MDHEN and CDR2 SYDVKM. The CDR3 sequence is CASSFRRAAKETQYF. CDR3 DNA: TGTGCCAGCAGTTTTAGGAGGGCAGCTAAAGAGACCCAGTACTTC.

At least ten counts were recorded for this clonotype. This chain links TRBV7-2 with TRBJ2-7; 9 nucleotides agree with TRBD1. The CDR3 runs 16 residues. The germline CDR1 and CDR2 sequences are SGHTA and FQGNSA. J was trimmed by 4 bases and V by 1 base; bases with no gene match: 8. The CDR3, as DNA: TGTGCCAGCAGCTTAGTTCGGACAGGGGTGAAATACGAGCAGTACTTC. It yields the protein CASSLVRTGVKYEQYF.

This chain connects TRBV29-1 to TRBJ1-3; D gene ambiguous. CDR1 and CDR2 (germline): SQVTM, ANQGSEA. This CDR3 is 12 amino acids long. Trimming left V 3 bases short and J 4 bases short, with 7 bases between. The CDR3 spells CSVELHGNTIYF. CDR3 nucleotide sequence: TGCAGCGTTGAGTTACACGGAAACACCATATATTTT.

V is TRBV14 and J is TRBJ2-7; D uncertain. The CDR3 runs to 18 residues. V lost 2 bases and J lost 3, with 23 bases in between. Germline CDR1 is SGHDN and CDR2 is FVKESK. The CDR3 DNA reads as TGTGCCAGCAGCCAATCAGATTTAGGGATCCAGCCATTCTACGAGCAGTACTTC. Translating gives CASSQSDLGIQPFYEQYF. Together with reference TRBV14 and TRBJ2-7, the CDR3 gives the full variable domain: EAGVTQFPSHSVIEKGQTVTLRCDPISGHDNLYWYRRVMGKEIKFLLHFVKESKQDESGMPNNRFLAERTGGTYSTLKVQPAELEDSGVYFCASSQSDLGIQPFYEQYFGPGTRLTVT.

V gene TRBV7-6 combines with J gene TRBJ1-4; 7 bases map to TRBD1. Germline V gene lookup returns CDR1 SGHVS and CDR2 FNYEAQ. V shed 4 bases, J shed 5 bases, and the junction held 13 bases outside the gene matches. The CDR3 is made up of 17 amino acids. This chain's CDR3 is CASSSNNQRQGNEKLFF. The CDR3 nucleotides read TGTGCCAGCAGCTCAAACAACCAAAGACAGGGAAATGAAAAACTGTTTTTT.

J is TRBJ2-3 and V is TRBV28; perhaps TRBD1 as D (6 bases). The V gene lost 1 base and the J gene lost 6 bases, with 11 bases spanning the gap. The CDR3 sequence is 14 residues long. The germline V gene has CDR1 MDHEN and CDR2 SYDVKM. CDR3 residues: CASSLYRVGDTQYF. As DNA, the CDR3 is TGTGCCAGCAGTTTATACAGGGTGGGGGATACGCAGTATTTT. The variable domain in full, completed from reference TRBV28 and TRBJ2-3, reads DVKVTQSSRYLVKRTGEKVFLECVQDMDHENMFWYRQDPGLGLRLIYFSYDVKMKEKGDIPEGYSVSREKKERFSLILESASTNQTSMYLCASSLYRVGDTQYFGPGTRLTVL.

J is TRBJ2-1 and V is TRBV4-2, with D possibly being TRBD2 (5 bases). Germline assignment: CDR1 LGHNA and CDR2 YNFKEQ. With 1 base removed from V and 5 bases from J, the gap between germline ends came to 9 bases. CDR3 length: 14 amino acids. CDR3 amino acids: CASSQARLNNEQFF. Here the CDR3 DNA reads TGTGCCAGCAGCCAAGCGAGACTAAACAATGAGCAGTTCTTC.